One and the same sample provided the 5 T cell receptor beta chains below, sequenced in a study of blood T cells in healthy people across ages. A second PCR of roughly 7 to 11 cycles used a sample-barcoded 5' primer and a J-beta primer mix. TCRdb reanalysed the 5' RACE reads using MiXCR and keeps one entry per CDR3 protein. The table records 750,000 or so distinct CDR3 sequences, roughly 25% of them present only once. The data also belong to a second study, concerning T cells of mothers and their children.

The sequenced sample consisted of blood. Every receptor here comes from a boy younger than 18 in good health.

The J gene is TRBJ2-7, the V gene TRBV6-2 or TRBV6-3; 9 bases are shared with TRBD1. Per germline, CDR1 MNHEY and CDR2 SVGEGT. J was trimmed by 3 bases and V by 6 bases; bases with no gene match: 9. The CDR3 runs 15 residues. The CDR3 DNA follows: TGTGCCAGCAGACAACAGGGGGCGAAGATCTACGAGCAGTACTTC. Translated, it gives CASRQQGAKIYEQYF.

The CDR3 region is CASSSRTNTGELFF. The DNA of the CDR3 is TGTGCCAGCAGCTCCAGAACGAACACCGGGGAGCTGTTTTTT. The chain is built from TRBV7-9 and TRBJ2-2; D gene unclear. CDR3 length: 14 amino acids. Germline V gives CDR1 SEHNR, CDR2 FQNEAQ (reference sequence). V lost 4 bases, J lost 0 bases, and 6 bases lay in between.

The chain recombines TRBV29-1 with TRBJ1-1; D uncertain. With 0 bases removed from V and 8 bases from J, the gap between germline ends came to 10 bases. This CDR3 is 12 amino acids long. Germline values: CDR1 SQVTM, CDR2 ANQGSEA. The CDR3 region has the DNA TGCAGCGTTGAAGATATCCATCCAGAAGCTTTCTTT. This encodes CSVEDIHPEAFF.

This chain joins TRBV12-3 or TRBV12-4 and TRBJ2-5; D ambiguous. This CDR3 spans 13 amino acids. V was clipped by 2 bases and J by 5 bases, with 9 bases between them. CDR3 DNA sequence: TGTGCCAGCAGTTTATGGGGTTCGGAGACCCAGTACTTC. Its translation is CASSLWGSETQYF.

The gene calls are TRBV6-1 and TRBJ2-5, with 12 bases lining up with TRBD2. Germline-derived CDR1 and CDR2 are MNHNS and SASEGT. J was trimmed by 5 bases and V by 0 bases; bases with no gene match: 13. The CDR3 runs to 19 residues. The CDR3 coding sequence is TGTGCCAGCAGTGAAGCTTGGCTAGCGGGGGGGAAACCTTGGGAGACCCAGTACTTC. Its protein product is CASSEAWLAGGKPWETQYF.